Each of the 20 T cell receptor beta chains below was sequenced from the same sample in a study of blood T cell repertoires in COVID-19. Libraries were prepared by immunoSEQ multiplex PCR; TCRdb keeps only in-frame clonotypes and omits some of them. The sample consists of about 200,000 clones, approximately 84% of them appearing once. What was sequenced was peripheral blood. Receptor source: a human donor with acute or convalescent COVID-19. The donor label of this sample is uncertain.

This chain joins TRBV3-1 (or the pseudogene TRBV3-2) and TRBJ2-3; 12 bases match TRBD2. CDR1 is LGHDT, CDR2 YNNKEL, per germline (reference sequence). J gave up 6 bases and V 6 bases, and 7 bases lay outside the gene matches. The CDR3 is 15 residues long. The CDR3 spells CASSLLAGGSDTQYF. CDR3 coding DNA: TGTGCCAGCAGTCTACTAGCGGGAGGTTCGGATACGCAGTATTTT.

The V call is TRBV14, the J call TRBJ2-7, with D possibly TRBD2 on 6 matching bases. Germline CDR1 is SGHDN and CDR2 is FVKESK. CDR3 size: 14 residues. Trimming cost V 0 bases and J 4 bases, with 10 bases left between them. CDR3 loop: CASSQDRRGYEQYF. CDR3 DNA: TGTGCCAGCAGCCAAGACAGACGGGGGTACGAGCAGTACTTC.

V and J are TRBV4-1 and TRBJ1-2; the D is unclear. CDR1 and CDR2 (germline): MGHRA, YSYEKL. V lost 1 base and J lost 2, with 14 bases in between. This CDR3 comprises 16 residues. The CDR3 DNA follows: TGCGCCAGCAGCCAAGGGAGGGCTTTTGCAAACTATGGCTACACCTTC. The encoded protein is CASSQGRAFANYGYTF.

The chain recombines TRBV5-1 with TRBJ2-5; the D is unclear. The germline V and J ends were trimmed by 3 bases and 4 bases, with 10 bases remaining between them. The CDR3 is 13 amino acids. CDR1 and CDR2 (germline): SGHRS, YFSETQ. The CDR3 DNA is TGCGCCAGCAGCTCCCGGAAGCGAGAGACCCAGTACTTC. It codes for CASSSRKRETQYF.

The genes are TRBV7-2 and TRBJ1-2; D ambiguous. CDR3 length: 14 amino acids. The germline V and J ends were trimmed by 4 bases and 0 bases, with 9 bases remaining between them. Germline values: CDR1 SGHTA, CDR2 FQGNSA. This CDR3 reads CASSSYHANYGYTF. The DNA of the CDR3 is TGTGCCAGCAGCTCCTATCACGCTAACTATGGCTACACCTTC. The full variable domain, its missing parts supplied by reference TRBV7-2 and TRBJ1-2, is GAGVSQSPSNKVTEKGKDVELRCDPISGHTALYWYRQSLGQGLEFLIYFQGNSAPDKSGLPSDRFSAERTGGSVSTLTIQRTQQEDSAVYLCASSSYHANYGYTFGSGTRLTVV.

V is TRBV10-3 and J is TRBJ2-3, with 8 bases aligning to TRBD2. V lost 6 bases to trimming and J lost 4 bases; unmatched junction nucleotides: 6. Germline V gene lookup returns CDR1 ENHRY and CDR2 SYGVKD. CDR3 length: 14 amino acids. DNA of the CDR3: TGTGCCATCAGGAAGCGGGAGAACGCAGATACGCAGTATTTT. Translation gives CAIRKRENADTQYF.

The CDR3 loop is CASSYNQGQANYGYTF. CDR3 sequence (DNA): TGTGCCAGCAGTTACAATCAGGGGCAAGCTAACTATGGCTACACCTTC. The rearrangement joins TRBV6-5 to TRBJ1-2; weak D call: TRBD1 (6 bases). This CDR3 is 16 amino acids long. Germline loops: CDR1 MNHEY, CDR2 SVGAGI. Trimming removed 2 bases from V and 0 bases from J, with 13 bases in between.

The table lists this clone with a count of one. This CDR3 reads CASSFSLLAGELNEQFF. DNA for the CDR3: TGTGCCAGCAGTTTTTCCCTTCTAGCGGGAGAACTCAATGAGCAGTTCTTC. The chain is built from TRBV2 and TRBJ2-1; 10 bases agree with TRBD2. Germline CDR1 and CDR2: SNHLY and FYNNEI. The V segment lost 5 bases and the J segment 6 bases; nucleotides outside the gene matches: 13. The CDR3 extends over 17 amino acids.

The chain is built from TRBV5-1 and TRBJ2-7, with a possible D match to TRBD2 (6 bases). The CDR3 totals 14 residues. V dropped 4 bases and J dropped 0 bases, with 11 bases sitting between them. Germline lookup yields CDR1 SGHRS and CDR2 YFSETQ. CDR3 protein: CASSGGFSSYEQYF. The DNA of the CDR3 is TGCGCCAGCAGCGGGGGGTTCAGCTCCTACGAGCAGTACTTC.

Only a few counts were recorded for this clone. This rearrangement joins TRBV30 to TRBJ1-5, with D tentatively TRBD1 (5 bases). This CDR3 is 13 amino acids long. Trimming stripped 4 bases from V and 6 bases from J, with 13 bases between. Germline V gene data show CDR1 as GTSNPN and CDR2 as SVGIG (reference sequence). The CDR3 DNA is TGTGCCTGGACAAGGCAGGGAGGTCAGCCCCAGCATTTT. Its protein is CAWTRQGGQPQHF.

The gene calls are TRBV7-9 and TRBJ2-5; possibly TRBD1 for D (6 bases). The CDR3 contains 14 residues. V lost 5 bases and J 5 bases, leaving 15 bases between the germline ends. CDR1 and CDR2 (germline): SEHNR, FQNEAQ (reference sequence). The CDR3 DNA reads as TGTGCCAGCAGCCGTCGACAGGACTTGGAGACCCAGTACTTC. Translated: CASSRRQDLETQYF.

V is TRBV11-2 and J is TRBJ1-4, with 7 bases fitting TRBD1. This CDR3 contains 19 residues. The ends lost 1 base at V and 7 bases at J; junction bases unmatched: 18. Germline loops: CDR1 SGHAT, CDR2 FQNNGV. CDR3 amino acids: CASSLGETGRMGLGEKLFF. The CDR3 DNA is TGTGCCAGCAGCTTAGGGGAGACAGGGAGAATGGGTTTAGGTGAAAAACTGTTTTTT. The entire variable domain, with the rest obtained from reference TRBV11-2 and TRBJ1-4, is as follows: EAGVAQSPRYKIIEKRQSVAFWCNPISGHATLYWYQQILGQGPKLLIQFQNNGVVDDSQLPKDRFSAERLKGVDSTLKIQPAKLEDSAVYLCASSLGETGRMGLGEKLFFGSGTQLSVL.

Of note for this clone: Other DNA sequences in the same sample also yield this CDR3. The CDR3 sequence: CSVRQGTGELFF. The CDR3 DNA reads as TGCAGCGTTCGGCAGGGGACCGGGGAGCTGTTTTTT. The rearrangement joins TRBV29-1 to TRBJ2-2; D possibly corresponds to TRBD1 (6 bases). V dropped 5 bases and J dropped 5 bases, with 9 bases sitting between them. Germline V lookup: CDR1 SQVTM, CDR2 ANQGSEA. The CDR3 loop spans 12 amino acids.

The chain has TRBV3-1 (or the pseudogene TRBV3-2) and TRBJ2-4, with TRBD1 identical over 9 bases. The CDR3 covers 15 residues. Germline trimming cut 2 bases from V and 4 bases from J; bases unmatched to any gene: 3. CDR1 and CDR2 from the germline V gene are LGHDT and YNNKEL (reference sequence). The CDR3 spells CASSQTGQGKNIQYF. In nucleotides, the CDR3 is TGTGCCAGCAGCCAAACCGGACAGGGGAAAAACATTCAGTACTTC.

J is TRBJ1-6 and V is TRBV2; 7 bases line up with TRBD1. The V gene end was trimmed by 4 bases and the J gene end by 6 bases; junction bases not matched to a gene: 3. The CDR3 extends over 14 amino acids. CDR1 and CDR2 from the germline V gene are SNHLY and FYNNEI. In nucleotides, the CDR3 is TGTGCCAGCAGTGTGGAGGGGGCTAATTCACCCCTCCACTTT. Amino acid sequence: CASSVEGANSPLHF.

As regards this clone: A read error may account for a junction end that differs from germline. V gene TRBV2 combines with J gene TRBJ2-7; 11 bases align to TRBD2. This CDR3 comprises 15 residues. The germline V gene encodes CDR1 SNHLY and CDR2 FYNNEI. The DNA of the CDR3 is TGTGCCAGCAATGAAGTAGCGGGAGGGCCTAACGAGCAGTACTTC. Translating it yields CASNEVAGGPNEQYF.

V gene TRBV4-3 combines with J gene TRBJ1-2; the D is unclear. With 1 base removed from V and 4 bases from J, the gap between germline ends came to 16 bases. The germline V gene has CDR1 LGHNA and CDR2 YSLEER. The CDR3 consists of 16 residues. Here the CDR3 reads CASSQVLAGGPYGYTF. In nucleotides, the CDR3 is TGCGCCAGCAGCCAAGTCCTCGCTGGAGGCCCCTATGGCTACACCTTC.

J is TRBJ1-5 and V is TRBV27, with 10 nucleotides matching TRBD1. The CDR3 length is 16 residues. The ends lost 5 bases at V and 1 base at J; junction bases unmatched: 5. Germline values: CDR1 MNHEY, CDR2 SMNVEV (reference sequence). CDR3 amino acids: CASSDRGRGSNQPQHF. The CDR3 nucleotides are TGTGCCAGCAGTGACAGGGGGCGCGGGAGCAATCAGCCCCAGCATTTT.

The V gene is TRBV6-2 or TRBV6-3, the J gene TRBJ1-2; no reliable D call. This CDR3 has 15 residues. CDR1 and CDR2 from the germline V gene are MNHEY and SVGEGT. V shed 0 bases and J shed 5 bases, with 13 bases lying between them. The CDR3 sequence: CASSYSPVGSYGYTF. The DNA of the CDR3 is TGTGCCAGCAGTTACTCCCCAGTTGGGAGTTATGGCTACACCTTC.

The DNA for the CDR3 is TGTGCCAGCAGGGCGAACGGCGGAAGCTCCTACGAGCAGTACTTC. It translates to CASRANGGSSYEQYF. The chain recombines TRBV25-1 with TRBJ2-7; D is unresolved. The CDR3 has 15 residues. Looked up from germline, CDR1 is MGHDK and CDR2 is SYGVNS. V lost 6 bases and J 0 bases, leaving 15 bases between the germline ends.